One T cell receptor beta chain is described in this entry. The data derive from a study of blood T cell repertoires in COVID-19. In the study overall: The study drew acute and convalescent COVID-19 samples from the United States, Italy and Spain. From T cells, B-cell-depleted T cells, or PBMCs came the material, which was cDNA or gDNA.

This CDR3 is built from 17 residues. V was pared by 4 bases and J by 0 bases, with 9 bases of the junction left unmatched. The germline V gene encodes CDR1 MDHEN and CDR2 SYDVKM. Original processing methods: Amplification of reference gene primers provided the estimated nucleated cell counts. The table came from immunoSEQ multiplex PCR; TCRdb's copy has only in-frame clones and leaves some out. V and J calls and clone size are those listed in that table; D and trimming were worked out from the DNA. The sample records under 300,000 clones, 70% to 90% being singletons. Sequences were obtained from peripheral blood. The TCR was taken from a woman aged 60 to 75 with active or convalescent COVID-19. The chain couples TRBV28 to TRBJ1-5, with 7 bases that match TRBD1. CDR3 DNA: TGTGCCAGCAGTTCATACAGGGACAGCCTTAGCAATCAGCCCCAGCATTTT. Translation: CASSSYRDSLSNQPQHF.